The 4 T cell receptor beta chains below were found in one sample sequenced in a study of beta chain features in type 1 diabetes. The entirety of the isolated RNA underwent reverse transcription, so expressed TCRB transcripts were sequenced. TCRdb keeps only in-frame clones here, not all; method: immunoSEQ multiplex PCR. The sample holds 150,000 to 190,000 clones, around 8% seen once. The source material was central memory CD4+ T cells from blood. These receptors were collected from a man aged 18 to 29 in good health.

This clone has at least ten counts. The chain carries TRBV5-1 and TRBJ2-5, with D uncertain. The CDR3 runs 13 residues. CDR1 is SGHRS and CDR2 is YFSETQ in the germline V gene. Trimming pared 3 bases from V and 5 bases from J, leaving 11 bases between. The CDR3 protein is CASSSTLSETQYF. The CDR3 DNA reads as TGCGCCAGCAGCTCGACTCTTTCGGAGACCCAGTACTTC.

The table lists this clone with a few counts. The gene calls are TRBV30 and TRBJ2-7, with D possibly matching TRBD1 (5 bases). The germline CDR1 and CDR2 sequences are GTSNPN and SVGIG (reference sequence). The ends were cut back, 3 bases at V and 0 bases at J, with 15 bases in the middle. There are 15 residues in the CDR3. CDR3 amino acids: CAWSPVQVGSYEQYF. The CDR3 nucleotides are TGTGCCTGGAGCCCGGTACAGGTAGGCTCCTACGAGCAGTACTTC.

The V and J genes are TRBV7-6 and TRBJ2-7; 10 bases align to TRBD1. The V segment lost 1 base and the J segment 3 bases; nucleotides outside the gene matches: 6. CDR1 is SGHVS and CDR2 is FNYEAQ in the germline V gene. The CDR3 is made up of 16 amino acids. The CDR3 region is CASSLGTGGVGYEQYF. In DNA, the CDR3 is TGTGCCAGCAGCTTAGGGACAGGGGGTGTGGGCTACGAGCAGTACTTC.

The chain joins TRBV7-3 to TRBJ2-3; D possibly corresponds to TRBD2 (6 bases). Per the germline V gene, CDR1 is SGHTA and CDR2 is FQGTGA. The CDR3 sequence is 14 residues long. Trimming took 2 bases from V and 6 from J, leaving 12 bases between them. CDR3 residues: CASSLSSGLDTQYF. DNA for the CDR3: TGTGCCAGCAGCTTATCATCGGGACTGGATACGCAGTATTTT.